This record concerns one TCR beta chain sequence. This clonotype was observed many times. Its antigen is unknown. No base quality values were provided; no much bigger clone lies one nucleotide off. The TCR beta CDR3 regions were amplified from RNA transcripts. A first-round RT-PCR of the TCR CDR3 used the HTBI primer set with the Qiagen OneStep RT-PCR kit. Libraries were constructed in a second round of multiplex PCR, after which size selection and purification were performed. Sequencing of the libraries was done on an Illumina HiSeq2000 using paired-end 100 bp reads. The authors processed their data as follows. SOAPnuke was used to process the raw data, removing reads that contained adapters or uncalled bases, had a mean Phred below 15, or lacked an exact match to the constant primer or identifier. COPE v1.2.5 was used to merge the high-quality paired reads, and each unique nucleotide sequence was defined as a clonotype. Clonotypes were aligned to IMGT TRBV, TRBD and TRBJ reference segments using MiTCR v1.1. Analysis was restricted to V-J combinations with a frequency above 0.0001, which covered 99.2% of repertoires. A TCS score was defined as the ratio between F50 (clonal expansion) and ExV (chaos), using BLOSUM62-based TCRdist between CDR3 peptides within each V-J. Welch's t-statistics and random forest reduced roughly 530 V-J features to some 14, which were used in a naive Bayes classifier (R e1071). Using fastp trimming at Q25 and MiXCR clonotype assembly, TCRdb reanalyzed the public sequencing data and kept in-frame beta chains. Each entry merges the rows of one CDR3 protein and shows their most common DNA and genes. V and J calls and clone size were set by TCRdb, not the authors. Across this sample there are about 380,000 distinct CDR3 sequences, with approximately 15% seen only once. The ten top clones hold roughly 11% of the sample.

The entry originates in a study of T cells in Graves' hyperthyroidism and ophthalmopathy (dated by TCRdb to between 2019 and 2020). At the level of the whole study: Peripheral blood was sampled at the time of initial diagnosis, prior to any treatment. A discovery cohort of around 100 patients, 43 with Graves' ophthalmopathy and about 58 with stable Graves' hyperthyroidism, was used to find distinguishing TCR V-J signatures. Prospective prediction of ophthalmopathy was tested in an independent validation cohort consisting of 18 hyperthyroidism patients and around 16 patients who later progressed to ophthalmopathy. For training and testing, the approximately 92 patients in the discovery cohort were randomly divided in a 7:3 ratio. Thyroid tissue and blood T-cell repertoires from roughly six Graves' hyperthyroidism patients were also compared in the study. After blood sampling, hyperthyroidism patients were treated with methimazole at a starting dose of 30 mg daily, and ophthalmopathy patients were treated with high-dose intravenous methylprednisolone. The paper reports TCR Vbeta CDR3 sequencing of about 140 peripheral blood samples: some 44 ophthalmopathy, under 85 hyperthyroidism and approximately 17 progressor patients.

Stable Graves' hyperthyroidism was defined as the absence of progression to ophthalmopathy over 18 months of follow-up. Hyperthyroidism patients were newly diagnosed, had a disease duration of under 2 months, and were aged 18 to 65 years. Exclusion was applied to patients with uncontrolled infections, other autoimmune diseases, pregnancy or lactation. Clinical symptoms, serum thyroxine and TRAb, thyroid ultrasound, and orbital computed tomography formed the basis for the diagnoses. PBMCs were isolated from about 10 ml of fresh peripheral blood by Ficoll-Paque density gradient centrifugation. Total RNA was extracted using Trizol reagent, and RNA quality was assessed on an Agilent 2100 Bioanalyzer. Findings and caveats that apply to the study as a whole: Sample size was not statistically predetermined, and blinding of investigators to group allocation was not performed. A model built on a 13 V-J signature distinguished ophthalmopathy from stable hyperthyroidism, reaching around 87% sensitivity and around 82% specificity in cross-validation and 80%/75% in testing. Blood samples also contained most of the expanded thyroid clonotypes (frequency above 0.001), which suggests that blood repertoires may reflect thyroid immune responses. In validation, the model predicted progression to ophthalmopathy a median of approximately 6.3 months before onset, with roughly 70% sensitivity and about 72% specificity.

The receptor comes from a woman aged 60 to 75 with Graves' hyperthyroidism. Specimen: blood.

The DNA sequence follows: TGCAGTGCAAAGGGACTAGCGGGAGGAGAGACCCAGTACTTC. Its amino acids are CSAKGLAGGETQYF. The chain uses TRBV20-1 and TRBJ2-5, with 15 middle bases fitting TRBD2. At the junction V is shortened by 6 bases and J by 4 bases; bases outside the gene matches: 3. Its CDR3 holds 14 amino acids, cysteine through phenylalanine. Left in the record is the CDR3 DNA by itself, 42 bases read in frame from the first base. CDR1 and CDR2, looked up from the germline V gene (reference sequence), are DFQATT and SNEGSKA.